This record looks at one T cell receptor (beta chain) sequence and its context. Its antigen remains unknown. The sample belongs to a study of OX40 agonist ivuxolimab in advanced cancers. Study outcomes and limitations: Relative to CD4+ cells, CD8+ T cells on average had more expanded clones. No antigen was identified for the clonally expanded peripheral T cells. Among patients with partial responses at 0.1-3.0 mg/kg, clonal expansion was among the lowest. It was also the case that some nonresponders had low normalized T-cell clonal expansion.

Sequenced by immunoSEQ multiplex PCR; TCRdb stores in-frame clones only, minus some. The table shows 57,000 or so clones, with around 87% occurring only once. Trimming took off 4 bases at V and 5 bases at J, with 13 bases between the two ends. This CDR3 contains 14 residues. Germline CDR1 is SGHRS and CDR2 is YFSETQ. The chain links TRBV5-1 to TRBJ1-5; D unclear. The receptor comes from an adult with an advanced solid tumor such as melanoma, head and neck, liver or kidney cancer. Sequencing used CD4+ or CD8+ T cells sorted from blood, obtained in a trial of the OX40 agonist ivuxolimab. The CDR3 loop is CASSPTVGDQPQHF. The CDR3 coding sequence is TGCGCCAGCAGCCCTACGGTTGGCGATCAGCCCCAGCATTTT.